This TCR beta chain was obtained from a study of cytomegalovirus exposure and HLA in healthy donors. The PCR contained 60 Vbeta and 13 Jbeta primers. Method: immunoSEQ multiplex PCR; TCRdb's copy keeps in-frame clones and lacks some. The sample has about 180,000 clones, 82% seen once. Donors likely had unrecorded immune exposures despite being nominally healthy when sampled. Findings and limits, study-wide: A later analysis showed that HLA-associated TCR beta chains had undergone more clonal expansion than equally common others. Sequences of the TCR beta chain were said to predict the HLA-A and HLA-B alleles of most subjects accurately.

This clone has only one observation. What it binds is not known. V was pared by 4 bases and J by 7 bases, with 9 bases of the junction left unmatched. Germline values: CDR1 SGHAT, CDR2 FQNNGV. CDR3 length: 14 amino acids. This chain uses TRBV11-2 with TRBJ1-2, with 7 bases lining up with TRBD1. This clonotype was obtained from a man aged 35 to 55 in good health and CMV-seronegative. The sample was PBMCs. The CDR3, as DNA: TGTGCCAGCAGCTCCACGACAGGGCTTGGTGGCTACACCTTC. This encodes CASSSTTGLGGYTF.